Listed here are 16 T cell receptor beta chains from one sample, sequenced in a study of T cell responses to AZD1222 COVID-19 vaccine. Data came from immunoSEQ multiplex PCR; TCRdb stores just in-frame clones and leaves some out. The sample lists roughly 160,000 clones; around 87% were seen once. The sample was peripheral blood, taken 28 days after the second AZD1222 dose. Every receptor here comes from an adult who received the AZD1222 COVID-19 vaccine.

This chain joins TRBV5-1 and TRBJ1-3; weak D call: TRBD1 (5 bases). This CDR3 is built from 14 residues. Trimming pared 0 bases from V and 1 base from J, leaving 5 bases between. Germline V gene lookup returns CDR1 SGHRS and CDR2 YFSETQ. The CDR3, as DNA: TGCGCCAGCAGCTTGGACAGGTCTGGAAACACCATATATTTT. This translates into CASSLDRSGNTIYF.

As concerns this clone: A junction boundary mismatches the germline segment, possibly from a read error. The rearrangement links TRBV7-7 to TRBJ1-6, with D possibly being TRBD1 (6 bases). The CDR3 sequence is 14 residues long. Germline CDR1 SSHAT, CDR2 FNYEAQ (reference sequence). Here the CDR3 DNA reads TGTGCTAGCAGCTCCGGACAGCTTAATTCACCCCTCCACTTT. Its translation: CASSSGQLNSPLHF.

This clone was counted once. The V and J genes are TRBV5-1 and TRBJ1-2; 9 nucleotides match TRBD1. J was trimmed by 4 bases and V by 4 bases; bases with no gene match: 11. Looked up from germline, CDR1 is SGHRS and CDR2 is YFSETQ. This CDR3 is built from 16 residues. This CDR3 reads CASSRTGAGALYGYTF. CDR3 nucleotide sequence: TGCGCCAGCAGCAGGACAGGGGCGGGGGCCCTCTATGGCTACACCTTC.

The chain combines TRBV7-9 with TRBJ1-2, with D possibly TRBD1 on 6 matching bases. Germline lookup yields CDR1 SEHNR and CDR2 FQNEAQ (reference sequence). With 4 bases removed from V and 5 bases from J, the gap between germline ends came to 17 bases. This CDR3 is built from 15 residues. CDR3 sequence: CASSSHNRALYGYTF. In DNA, the CDR3 is TGTGCCAGCAGCTCTCACAACAGGGCCCTTTATGGCTACACCTTC. The entire variable domain, with the rest obtained from reference TRBV7-9 and TRBJ1-2, is as follows: DTGVSQNPRHKITKRGQNVTFRCDPISEHNRLYWYRQTLGQGPEFLTYFQNEAQLEKSRLLSDRFSAERPKGSFSTLEIQRTEQGDSAMYLCASSSHNRALYGYTFGSGTRLTVV.

This rearrangement joins TRBV10-3 to TRBJ1-3, with D hard to call. The CDR3 runs to 14 residues. Per the germline V gene, CDR1 is ENHRY and CDR2 is SYGVKD. Trimming took 2 bases from V and 0 from J, leaving 5 bases between them. The CDR3 loop reads CAISERPSGNTIYF. CDR3 coding DNA: TGTGCCATCAGTGAGAGGCCCTCTGGAAACACCATATATTTT.

This sequence joins TRBV4-1 and TRBJ1-5; the D gene is possibly TRBD1 (6 bases). V shed 2 bases and J shed 0 bases, with 11 bases lying between them. CDR3 length: 16 residues. Germline loops: CDR1 MGHRA, CDR2 YSYEKL. The CDR3 nucleotides read TGCGCCAGCAGCCAAACAGACAGGCCTAGCAATCAGCCCCAGCATTTT. This translates into CASSQTDRPSNQPQHF.

This chain uses TRBV12-5 with TRBJ1-1; no clear D. This CDR3 spans 13 amino acids. V was trimmed by 5 bases and J by 6 bases, leaving 13 bases between them. From germline, CDR1 is LGHNT and CDR2 FRNRAP. CDR3 coding DNA: TGTGCTAGTGGTCTCTTCGTTGGCTCTGAAGCTTTCTTT. It codes for CASGLFVGSEAFF.

The rearrangement uses TRBV4-1 and TRBJ1-6; D is undetermined. CDR1 is MGHRA and CDR2 is YSYEKL in the germline V gene. The ends were cut back, 3 bases at V and 7 bases at J, with 10 bases in the middle. The CDR3 spans 14 residues. The CDR3 DNA reads TGCGCCAGCAGCCAGGGCAGTTCAAATTCACCCCTCCACTTT. It specifies CASSQGSSNSPLHF.

V and J are TRBV5-1 and TRBJ1-1; 8 bases are a match to TRBD1. The length of the CDR3 is 14 residues. CDR1 is SGHRS and CDR2 is YFSETQ in the germline V gene. Unmatched junction bases numbered 10, after V lost 7 bases and J lost 5 bases. The CDR3 protein is CASRVRGRFTEAFF. The CDR3 nucleotides are TGCGCCAGCCGCGTCAGGGGGCGATTTACTGAAGCTTTCTTT.

The chain couples TRBV12-3 or TRBV12-4 to TRBJ1-1; D is undetermined. Deletions cut 1 base from V and 13 bases from J, with 16 bases between. This CDR3 spans 13 amino acids. CDR3 nucleotide sequence: TGTGCCAGCAGTTTAGGGGCACACCCCGGTAATTTCTTT. This translates into CASSLGAHPGNFF.

The J gene is TRBJ1-2, the V gene TRBV7-9; no clear D gene. Trimming left V 7 bases short and J 3 bases short, with 6 bases between. The CDR3 is 11 residues long. Germline assignment: CDR1 SEHNR and CDR2 FQNEAQ (reference sequence). The CDR3 nucleotides read TGTGCCAGCACCCCCTACTATGGCTACACCTTC. Amino acids: CASTPYYGYTF.

The table lists this clone with a count of one. The gene calls are TRBV7-8 and TRBJ1-6; D remains ambiguous. V gave up 5 bases and J gave up 10 bases, with 9 bases separating them. The germline V gene encodes CDR1 SGHVS and CDR2 FQNEAQ. CDR3 size: 12 residues. In nucleotides, the CDR3 is TGTGCCAGCAGCCCCCATTTGTCACCCCTCCACTTT. This translates into CASSPHLSPLHF. The whole variable domain, filled in from reference TRBV7-8 and TRBJ1-6, reads GAGVSQSPRYKVAKRGQDVALRCDPISGHVSLFWYQQALGQGPEFLTYFQNEAQLDKSGLPSDRFFAERPEGSVSTLKIQRTQQEDSAVYLCASSPHLSPLHFGNGTRLTVT.

This clone was counted once. V is TRBV7-9 and J is TRBJ1-4; D remains unclear. The CDR3 is made up of 15 amino acids. Germline V gene lookup returns CDR1 SEHNR and CDR2 FQNEAQ (reference sequence). Trimming cost V 1 base and J 7 bases, with 13 bases left between them. The CDR3 loop is CASSLVGRSGEKLFF. The CDR3 DNA follows: TGTGCCAGCAGCTTAGTTGGGCGGTCGGGTGAAAAACTGTTTTTT.

V gene TRBV4-3 combines with J gene TRBJ1-4; a weak D match, TRBD1 (5 bases). V was pared by 0 bases and J by 7 bases, with 12 bases between. This CDR3 contains 15 residues. The V gene's germline CDR1 is LGHNA and CDR2 YSLEER. CDR3: CASSQDGAGSEKLFF. CDR3 nucleotides: TGCGCCAGCAGCCAAGATGGGGCGGGCTCTGAAAAACTGTTTTTT.

CDR3 sequence reads: CAITDGTNTEAFF. The CDR3 bases are TGTGCCATCACCGATGGGACGAACACTGAAGCTTTCTTT. The rearrangement uses TRBV10-3 and TRBJ1-1; TRBD1 is a possible D gene (5 bases). CDR3 length: 13 residues. Germline values: CDR1 ENHRY, CDR2 SYGVKD. Trimming pared 7 bases from V and 1 base from J, leaving 10 bases between.

The J gene is TRBJ1-3, the V gene TRBV9; no firm D call. This CDR3 has 17 residues. V lost 4 bases and J lost 3, with 20 bases in between. Germline values: CDR1 SGDLS, CDR2 YYNGEE. The CDR3 nucleotides read TGTGCCAGCAGCCCCCGCCCGGAAAGGGTAATTGGAAACACCATATATTTT. Translation gives CASSPRPERVIGNTIYF.